This entry concerns a single T cell receptor beta chain. The target antigen is unknown. The data were obtained in a study of response to subunit inactivated influenza vaccine. Study-wide points: T cells newly recruited by each seasonal influenza vaccination are few, the authors suggested.

TCRdb analysed the RT-PCR reads with MiXCR anew, one entry per CDR3 protein. The sample lists about 300,000 distinct CDR3 sequences; 21% were seen once. V dropped 1 base and J dropped 5; count of bases not matched to a gene: 10. The CDR3 contains 17 residues. CDR1 and CDR2 from the germline V gene are LGHNA and YSLEER. The receptor's source is a man in his fifties or sixties who received an inactivated influenza vaccine. Sequences were derived from PBMCs from blood, sampled 21 months after vaccination. The chain joins TRBV4-3 to TRBJ2-3, with TRBD2 identical over 9 bases. This CDR3 reads CASSQGYLAGIKDTQYF. DNA for the CDR3: TGCGCCAGCAGCCAAGGGTACCTAGCGGGGATTAAAGATACGCAGTATTTT.